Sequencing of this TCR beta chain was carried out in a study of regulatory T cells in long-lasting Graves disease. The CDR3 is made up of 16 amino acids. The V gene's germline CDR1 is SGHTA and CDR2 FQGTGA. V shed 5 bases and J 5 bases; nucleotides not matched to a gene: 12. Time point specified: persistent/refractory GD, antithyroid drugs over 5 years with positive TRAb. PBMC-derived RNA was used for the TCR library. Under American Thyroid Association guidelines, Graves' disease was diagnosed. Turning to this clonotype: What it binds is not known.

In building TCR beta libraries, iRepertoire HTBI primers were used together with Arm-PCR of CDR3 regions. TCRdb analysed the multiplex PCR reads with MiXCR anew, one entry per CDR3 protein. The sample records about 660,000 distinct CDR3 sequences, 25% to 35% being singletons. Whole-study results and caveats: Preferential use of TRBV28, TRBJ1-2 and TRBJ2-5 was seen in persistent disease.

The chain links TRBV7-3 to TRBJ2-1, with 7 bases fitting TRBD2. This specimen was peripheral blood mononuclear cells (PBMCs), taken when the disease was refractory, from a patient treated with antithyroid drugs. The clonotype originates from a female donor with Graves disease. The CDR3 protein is CASSPQASGLDNEQFF. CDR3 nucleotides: TGTGCCAGCAGCCCCCAGGCTAGCGGTCTAGACAATGAGCAGTTCTTC. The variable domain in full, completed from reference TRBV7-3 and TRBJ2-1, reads GAGVSQTPSNKVTEKGKYVELRCDPISGHTALYWYRQSLGQGPEFLIYFQGTGAADDSGLPNDRFFAVRPEGSVSTLKIQRTERGDSAVYLCASSPQASGLDNEQFFGPGTRLTVL.